This record looks at one T cell receptor beta chain sequence and its context. The CDR3 runs 15 residues. Trimming cost V 3 bases and J 2 bases; bases outside gene matches: 4. Germline assignment: CDR1 MGHDK and CDR2 SYGVNS. These data originate in a study of T cell changes during pregnancy in multiple sclerosis. Clones were sequenced by immunoSEQ multiplex PCR, and TCRdb holds only the in-frame ones, with some missing. Of around 72,000 clones in the sample, about nine tenths were seen once. The genes are TRBV25-1 and TRBJ2-1, with TRBD2 matching 7 bases. The source was peripheral blood, collected in the third trimester of pregnancy. The clonotype was recovered from a female donor in good health, enrolled as a control in a pregnancy study. The CDR3 reads CASSDPREPYNEQFF. CDR3 DNA sequence: TGTGCCAGCAGTGACCCGCGGGAGCCCTACAATGAGCAGTTCTTC.